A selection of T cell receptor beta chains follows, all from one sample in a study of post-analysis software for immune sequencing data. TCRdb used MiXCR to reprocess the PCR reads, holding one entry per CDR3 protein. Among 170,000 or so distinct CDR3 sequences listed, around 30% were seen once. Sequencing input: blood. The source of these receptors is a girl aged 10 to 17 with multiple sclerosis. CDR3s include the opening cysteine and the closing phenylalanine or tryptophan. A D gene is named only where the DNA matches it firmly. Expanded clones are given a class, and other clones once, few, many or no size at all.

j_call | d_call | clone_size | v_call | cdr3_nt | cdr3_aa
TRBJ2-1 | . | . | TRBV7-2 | TGTGCCAGCAGCTGGGTGCACTACAATGAGCAGTTCTTC | CASSWVHYNEQFF
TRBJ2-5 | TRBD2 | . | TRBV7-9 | TGTGTCAGCAGCTTATCGGGAGGGTCGGAGACCCAGTACTTC | CVSSLSGGSETQYF
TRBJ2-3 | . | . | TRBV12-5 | TGTGCTAGTGGTTTCGGATTCTCTACTAGCACAGATACGCAGTATTTT | CASGFGFSTSTDTQYF
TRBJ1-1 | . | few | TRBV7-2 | TGTGCCAGCAGCTTAAGTGGCCTGTATTGGGGGGCTGAAGCTTTCTTT | CASSLSGLYWGAEAFF
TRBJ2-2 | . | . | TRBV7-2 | TGTGCCAGTACAAAGTGGGTCCCTGGTAACGGGGAGCTGTTTTTT | CASTKWVPGNGELFF
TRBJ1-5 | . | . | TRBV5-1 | TGCGCCAGCATATTGGGTGACAGAACCGATAGCAATCAGCCCCAGCATTTT | CASILGDRTDSNQPQHF
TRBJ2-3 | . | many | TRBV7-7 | TGTGCCAGCAGCTTAGTTGCGGGCGATACGCAGTATTTT | CASSLVAGDTQYF
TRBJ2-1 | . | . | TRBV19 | TGTGCCAGTAGTATAACGGGTCTCTTGGGCGGGAATGAGCAGTTCTTC | CASSITGLLGGNEQFF
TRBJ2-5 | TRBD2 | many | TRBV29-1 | TGCAGCGTCAGGGGCCTAGCGGGAGAGACCCAGTACTTC | CSVRGLAGETQYF
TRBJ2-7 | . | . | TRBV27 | TGTGCCAGCGGCCCGTTAGCGGAGGGCTACGAGCAGTACTTC | CASGPLAEGYEQYF
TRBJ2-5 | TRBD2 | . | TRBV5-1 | TGCGCCAGCAGAGCGGGACTAGTCTCGAACAATGAGCAGTACTTC | CASRAGLVSNNEQYF
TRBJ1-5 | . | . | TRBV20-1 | TGCAGTGCTAGTAACGCGTATCAGCAGATTAGGGTACAACAGCCCCAGCATTTT | CSASNAYQQIRVQQPQHF
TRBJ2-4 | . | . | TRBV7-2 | TGTGCCAGCAGCTCCAAAAACATTCAGTACTTC | CASSSKNIQYF
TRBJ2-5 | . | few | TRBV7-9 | TGTGCCAGCAGCTTTCGGACGCCCGCTGGGACCCAGTACTTC | CASSFRTPAGTQYF
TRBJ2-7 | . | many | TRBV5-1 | TGCGCCAGCAGCCCGGCAGGTTCCTACGAGCAGTACTTC | CASSPAGSYEQYF
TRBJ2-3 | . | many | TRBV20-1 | TGCAGTGCTAGGGCGTGGCACGTCAGCACAGATACGCAGTATTTT | CSARAWHVSTDTQYF
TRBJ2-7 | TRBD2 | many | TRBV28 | TGTGCCAGCAGCCAGACTAGCGGGTGGGCCTACGAGCAGTACTTC | CASSQTSGWAYEQYF
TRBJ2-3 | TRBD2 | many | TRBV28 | TGTGCCAGCAGTCTTAGCGGGAGGAAGGCAGATACGCAGTATTTT | CASSLSGRKADTQYF
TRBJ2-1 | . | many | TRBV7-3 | TGTGCCAGCGTCTTATACAATGAGCAGTTCTTC | CASVLYNEQFF
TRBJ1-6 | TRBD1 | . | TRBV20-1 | TGCAGTGCTAAGGAGGACAGGGAAGTTTCACCCCTCCACTTT | CSAKEDREVSPLHF
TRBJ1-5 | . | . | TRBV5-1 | TGCGCCGGCAGCTTGGCCCCGGGGCAGCCCCAGCATTTT | CAGSLAPGQPQHF
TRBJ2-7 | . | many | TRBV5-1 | TGCGCCAGCAGCGACCGGGACGTCACGAATTCCGAGCAGTACTTC | CASSDRDVTNSEQYF
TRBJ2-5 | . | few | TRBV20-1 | TGCAGTGCTAGAGATCTAGGGGGGGAGACCCAGTACTTC | CSARDLGGETQYF
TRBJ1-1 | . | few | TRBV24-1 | TGTGCCACCAGTGATCAGGGAGCAGGGAGAGCTTTCTTT | CATSDQGAGRAFF
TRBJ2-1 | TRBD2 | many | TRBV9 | TGTGCCAGCAGCGATAATCTTATGACTAGCTCGGTGAATGAGCAGTTCTTC | CASSDNLMTSSVNEQFF
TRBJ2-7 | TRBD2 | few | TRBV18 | TGTGCCAGCTCACTAAATGGGGCTAGCGGGTCCTACGAGCAGTACTTC | CASSLNGASGSYEQYF
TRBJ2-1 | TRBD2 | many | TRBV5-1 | TGCGCCAGCAGCTTGGTAGCTAGCGGGAGTGATGAGCAGTTCTTC | CASSLVASGSDEQFF
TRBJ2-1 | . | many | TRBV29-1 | TGCAGCACAAACACAGATGAGCAGTTCTTC | CSTNTDEQFF
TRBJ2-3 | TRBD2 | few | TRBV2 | TGTGCCAGCAGTGTAGGACTAGCGGTGCACATGGATACGCAGTATTTT | CASSVGLAVHMDTQYF
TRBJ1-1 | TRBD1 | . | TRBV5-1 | TGCGCCAGCAGCTCGACAGGGACGAACACTGAAGCTTTCTTT | CASSSTGTNTEAFF
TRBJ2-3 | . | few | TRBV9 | TGTGCCAGCAACGGCCCCACAGATACGCAGTATTTT | CASNGPTDTQYF
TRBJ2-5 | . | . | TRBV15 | TGTGCCGCCAGCAGAGAAGGGGCGACCCAAGAGACCCAGTACTTC | CAASREGATQETQYF
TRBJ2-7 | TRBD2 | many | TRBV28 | TGTGCCAGCAGCTGGCGGGGGAGACACTACGAGCAGTACTTC | CASSWRGRHYEQYF
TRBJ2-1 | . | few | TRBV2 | TGTGCCACTAGCGTCACCTACAATGAGCAGTTCTTC | CATSVTYNEQFF
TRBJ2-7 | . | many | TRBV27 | TGTGCCAGCAGTTTCACGCACAACTCCTACGAGCAGTACTTC | CASSFTHNSYEQYF
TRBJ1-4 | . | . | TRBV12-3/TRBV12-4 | TGTGCCGGCAGTCCCCAAGGGGAAAAACTGTTTTTT | CAGSPQGEKLFF
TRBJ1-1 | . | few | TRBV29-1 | TGCAGCGTTGCGGGGGCTACCACTGAAGCTTTCTTT | CSVAGATTEAFF
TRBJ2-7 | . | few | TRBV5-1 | TGCGCCAGCAGCTTGTGGTATGGACCCTACGAGCAGTACTTC | CASSLWYGPYEQYF
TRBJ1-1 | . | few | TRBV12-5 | TGTGCTAGTGGTTTATGGGTCCTGCAGAACACTGAAGCTTTCTTT | CASGLWVLQNTEAFF
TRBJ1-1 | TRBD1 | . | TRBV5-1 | TGCGCCAGCAGCCTTAAGACAGGGCCCAACACTGAAGCTTTCTTT | CASSLKTGPNTEAFF
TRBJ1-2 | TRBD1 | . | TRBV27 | TGTGCCAGCAGTTCACAGGGGGCCGGCTATGGCTACACCTTC | CASSSQGAGYGYTF
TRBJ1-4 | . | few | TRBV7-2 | TGTGCCAGCAGCTTAGGCCTATCTAATGAAAAACTGTTTTTT | CASSLGLSNEKLFF
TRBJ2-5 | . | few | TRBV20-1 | TGCAGTGCTGGCCAGGGGTACGGGCAGTACTTC | CSAGQGYGQYF
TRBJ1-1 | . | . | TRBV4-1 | TGCGCCAGCAGCCAGGACTCTCTGGGGTGGGCTTTCTTT | CASSQDSLGWAFF
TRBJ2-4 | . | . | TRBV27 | TGTGCCAGCAGTTTAACCGGAGCCAAAAACATTCAGTACTTC | CASSLTGAKNIQYF
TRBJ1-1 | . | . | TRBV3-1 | TGTGTCAGCAGCTTTCGGGGGGAGACCGTGAACACTGAAGCTTTCTTT | CVSSFRGETVNTEAFF
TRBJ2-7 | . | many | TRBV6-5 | TGTGCCAGCAGTTCGTCCGGGACCTCCTACGAGCAGTACTTC | CASSSSGTSYEQYF
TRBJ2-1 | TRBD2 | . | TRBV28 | TGTGCCACCTCTAGCGGGAACGCCTACAATGAGCAGTTCTTC | CATSSGNAYNEQFF
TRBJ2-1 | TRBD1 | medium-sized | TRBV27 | TGTGCCACCAGGACAGGGGCGGTAAATGAGCAGTTCTTC | CATRTGAVNEQFF
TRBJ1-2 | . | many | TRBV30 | TGTGCCTGGAACCTGGGGGGGAACGGCTACACCTTC | CAWNLGGNGYTF
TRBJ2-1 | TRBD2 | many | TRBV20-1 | TGCAGTACCCTTCTAGCGGGAGGTTTCAATGAGCAGTTCTTC | CSTLLAGGFNEQFF
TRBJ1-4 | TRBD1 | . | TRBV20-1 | TGCAGTGCTAGAGAAACACAGGGGGTCGAAAAACTGTTTTTT | CSARETQGVEKLFF
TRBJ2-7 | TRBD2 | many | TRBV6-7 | TGTGCCAGCAGAGAGACTAGCGGGAGCTACGAGCAGTACTTC | CASRETSGSYEQYF